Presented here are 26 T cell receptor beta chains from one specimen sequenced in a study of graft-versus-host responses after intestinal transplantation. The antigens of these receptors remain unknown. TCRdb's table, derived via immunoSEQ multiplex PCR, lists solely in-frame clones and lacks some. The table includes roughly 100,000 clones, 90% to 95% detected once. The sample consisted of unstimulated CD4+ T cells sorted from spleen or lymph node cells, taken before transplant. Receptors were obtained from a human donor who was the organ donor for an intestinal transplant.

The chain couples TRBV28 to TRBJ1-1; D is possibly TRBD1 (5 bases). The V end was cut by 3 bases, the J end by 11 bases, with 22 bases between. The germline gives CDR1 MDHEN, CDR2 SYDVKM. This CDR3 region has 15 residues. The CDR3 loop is CASSFFRGLLHGAFF. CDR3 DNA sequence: TGTGCCAGCAGTTTTTTTAGGGGTTTACTCCATGGGGCTTTCTTT.

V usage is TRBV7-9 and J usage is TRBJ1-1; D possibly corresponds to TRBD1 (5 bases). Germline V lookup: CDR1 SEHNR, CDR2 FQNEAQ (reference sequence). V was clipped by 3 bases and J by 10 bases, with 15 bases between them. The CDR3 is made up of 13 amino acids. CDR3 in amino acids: CASSFGPQGVAFF. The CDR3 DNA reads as TGTGCCAGCAGCTTTGGGCCCCAAGGGGTAGCTTTCTTT.

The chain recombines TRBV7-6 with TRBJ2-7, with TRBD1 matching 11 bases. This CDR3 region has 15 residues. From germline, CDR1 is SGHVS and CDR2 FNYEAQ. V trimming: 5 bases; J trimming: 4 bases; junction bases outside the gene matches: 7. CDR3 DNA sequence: TGTGCCAGCAGCAAACGGACAGGGGGCGAGTACGAGCAGTACTTC. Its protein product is CASSKRTGGEYEQYF.

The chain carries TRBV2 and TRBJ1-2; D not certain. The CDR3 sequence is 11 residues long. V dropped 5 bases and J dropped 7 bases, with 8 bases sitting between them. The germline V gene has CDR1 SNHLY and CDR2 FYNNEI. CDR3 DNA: TGTGCCAGCAGTTGGAGGGCTGGCTACACCTTC. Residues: CASSWRAGYTF.

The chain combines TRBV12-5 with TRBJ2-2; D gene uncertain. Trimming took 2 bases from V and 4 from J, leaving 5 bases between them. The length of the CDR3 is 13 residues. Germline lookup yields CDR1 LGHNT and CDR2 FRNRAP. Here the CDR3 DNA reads TGTGCTAGTGGTTTGATCAGCACCGGGGAGCTGTTTTTT. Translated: CASGLISTGELFF. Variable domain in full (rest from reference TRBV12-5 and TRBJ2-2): DARVTQTPRHKVTEMGQEVTMRCQPILGHNTVFWYRQTMMQGLELLAYFRNRAPLDDSGMPKDRFSAEMPDATLATLKIQPSEPRDSAVYFCASGLISTGELFFGEGSRLTVL.

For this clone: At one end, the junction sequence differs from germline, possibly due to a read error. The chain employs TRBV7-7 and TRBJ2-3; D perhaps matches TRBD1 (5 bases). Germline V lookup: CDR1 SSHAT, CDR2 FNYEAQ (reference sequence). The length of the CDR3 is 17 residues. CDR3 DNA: TGTGCTAGCAGCTTAGCATCAGGGCCGCCTAGCACAGATACGCAGTATTTT. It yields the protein CASSLASGPPSTDTQYF.

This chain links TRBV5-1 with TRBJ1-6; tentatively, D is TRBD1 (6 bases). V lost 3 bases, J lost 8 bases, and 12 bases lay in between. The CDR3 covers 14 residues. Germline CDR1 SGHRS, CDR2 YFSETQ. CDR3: CASSSVDSDSPLHF. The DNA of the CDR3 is TGCGCCAGCAGCTCGGTGGACAGCGATTCACCCCTCCACTTT.

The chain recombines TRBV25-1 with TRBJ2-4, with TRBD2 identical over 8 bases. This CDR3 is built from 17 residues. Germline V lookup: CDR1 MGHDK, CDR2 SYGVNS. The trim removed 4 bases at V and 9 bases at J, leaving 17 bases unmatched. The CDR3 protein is CASSGSPPGGRYPIQYF. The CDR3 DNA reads TGTGCCAGCAGTGGCTCCCCCCCGGGGGGGCGATACCCCATTCAGTACTTC.

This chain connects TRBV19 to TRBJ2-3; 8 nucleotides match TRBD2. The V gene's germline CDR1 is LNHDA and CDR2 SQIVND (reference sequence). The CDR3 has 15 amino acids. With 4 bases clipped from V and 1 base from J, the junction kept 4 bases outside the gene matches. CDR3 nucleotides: TGTGCCAGTAGTAATCCGCGGGGGGGCACAGATACGCAGTATTTT. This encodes CASSNPRGGTDTQYF.

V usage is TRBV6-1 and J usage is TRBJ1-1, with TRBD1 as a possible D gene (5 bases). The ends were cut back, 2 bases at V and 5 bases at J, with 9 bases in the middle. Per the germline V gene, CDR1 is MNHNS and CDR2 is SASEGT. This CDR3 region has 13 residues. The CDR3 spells CASSEIGVTEAFF. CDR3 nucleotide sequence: TGTGCCAGCAGTGAAATAGGGGTGACTGAAGCTTTCTTT.

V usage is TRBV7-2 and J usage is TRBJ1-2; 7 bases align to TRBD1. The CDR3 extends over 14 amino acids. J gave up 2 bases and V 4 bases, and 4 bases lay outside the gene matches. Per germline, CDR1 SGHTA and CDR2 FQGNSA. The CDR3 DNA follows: TGTGCCAGCAGCTCTTGGGACAGCAACTATGGCTACACCTTC. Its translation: CASSSWDSNYGYTF. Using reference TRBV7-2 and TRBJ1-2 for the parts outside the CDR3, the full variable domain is GAGVSQSPSNKVTEKGKDVELRCDPISGHTALYWYRQSLGQGLEFLIYFQGNSAPDKSGLPSDRFSAERTGGSVSTLTIQRTQQEDSAVYLCASSSWDSNYGYTFGSGTRLTVV.

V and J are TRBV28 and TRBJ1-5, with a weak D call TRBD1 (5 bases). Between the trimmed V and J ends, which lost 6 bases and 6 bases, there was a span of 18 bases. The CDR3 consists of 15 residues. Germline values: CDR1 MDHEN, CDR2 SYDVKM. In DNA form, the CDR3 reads TGTGCCAGCAGCCCCACCCAGGGAATGGGTCAGCCCCAGCATTTT. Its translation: CASSPTQGMGQPQHF.

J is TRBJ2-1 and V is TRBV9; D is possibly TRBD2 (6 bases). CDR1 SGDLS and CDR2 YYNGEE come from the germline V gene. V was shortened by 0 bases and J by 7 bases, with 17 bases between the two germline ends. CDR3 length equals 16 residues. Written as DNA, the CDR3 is TGTGCCAGCAGCGTAGTAAGGGGACTCCAGCGGAATGAGCAGTTCTTC. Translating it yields CASSVVRGLQRNEQFF.

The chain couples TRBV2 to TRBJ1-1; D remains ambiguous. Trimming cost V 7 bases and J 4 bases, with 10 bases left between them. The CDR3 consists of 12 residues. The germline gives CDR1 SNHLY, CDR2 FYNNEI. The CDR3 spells CASKGEATEAFF. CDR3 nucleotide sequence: TGTGCCAGCAAGGGAGAGGCCACTGAAGCTTTCTTT.

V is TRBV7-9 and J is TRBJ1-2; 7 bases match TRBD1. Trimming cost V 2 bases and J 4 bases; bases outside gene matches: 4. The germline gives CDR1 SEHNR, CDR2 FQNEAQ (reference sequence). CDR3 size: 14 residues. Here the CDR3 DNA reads TGTGCCAGCAGCTTAATGACAGGGACCTATGGCTACACCTTC. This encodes CASSLMTGTYGYTF.

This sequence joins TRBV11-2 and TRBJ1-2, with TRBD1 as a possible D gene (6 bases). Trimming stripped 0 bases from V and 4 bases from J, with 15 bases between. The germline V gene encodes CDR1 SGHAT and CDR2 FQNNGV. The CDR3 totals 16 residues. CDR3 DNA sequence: TGTGCCAGCAGCTTAGATAACAGGGTCGGCGGCTATGGCTACACCTTC. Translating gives CASSLDNRVGGYGYTF.

The CDR3 DNA follows: TGTGCCAGCAGCGTGGGGTCCAGCGGGGCCCAAGAGACCCAGTACTTC. Amino acids: CASSVGSSGAQETQYF. J is TRBJ2-5 and V is TRBV9, with TRBD2 matching 7 bases. The V segment lost 2 bases and the J segment 1 base; nucleotides outside the gene matches: 8. The CDR3 runs 16 residues. The germline CDR1 and CDR2 sequences are SGDLS and YYNGEE.

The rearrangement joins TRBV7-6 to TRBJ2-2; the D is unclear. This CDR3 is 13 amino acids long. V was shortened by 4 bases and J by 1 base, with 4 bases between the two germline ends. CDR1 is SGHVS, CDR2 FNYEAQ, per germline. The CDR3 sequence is CASSSGNTGELFF. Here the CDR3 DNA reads TGTGCCAGCAGCTCAGGGAACACCGGGGAGCTGTTTTTT.

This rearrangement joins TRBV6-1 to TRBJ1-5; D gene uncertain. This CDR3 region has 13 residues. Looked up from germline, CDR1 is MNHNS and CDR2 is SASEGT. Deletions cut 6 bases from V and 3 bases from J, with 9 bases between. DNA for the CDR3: TGTGCCAGCAGCGGGGTCAACAATCAGCCCCAGCATTTT. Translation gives CASSGVNNQPQHF.

CDR3 sequence: CASSIGTGRSYNEQFF. CDR3 nucleotide sequence: TGTGCCAGTAGTATCGGGACAGGTCGCTCCTACAATGAGCAGTTCTTC. The rearrangement joins TRBV19 to TRBJ2-1; 8 bases agree with TRBD1. The CDR3 sequence is 16 residues long. CDR1 and CDR2 from the germline V gene are LNHDA and SQIVND (reference sequence). Germline trimming cut 3 bases from V and 0 bases from J; bases unmatched to any gene: 4.

CDR3 nucleotides: TGTGCCAGCAGTTTTGTCTTGGGGACTAGCGGTGCGGGTACGCAGTATTTT. Protein product: CASSFVLGTSGAGTQYF. This chain joins TRBV27 and TRBJ2-3, with TRBD2 matching 11 bases. This CDR3 contains 17 residues. Germline CDR1 and CDR2: MNHEY and SMNVEV (reference sequence). V lost 3 bases and J lost 8; bases outside the gene matches: 13.

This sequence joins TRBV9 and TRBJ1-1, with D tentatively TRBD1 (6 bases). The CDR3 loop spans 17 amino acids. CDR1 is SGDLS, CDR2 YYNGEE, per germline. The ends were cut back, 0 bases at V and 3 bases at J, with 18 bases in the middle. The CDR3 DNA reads TGTGCCAGCAGCGTAGCTACGGGCTTACCAGGGGACACTGAAGCTTTCTTT. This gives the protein CASSVATGLPGDTEAFF.

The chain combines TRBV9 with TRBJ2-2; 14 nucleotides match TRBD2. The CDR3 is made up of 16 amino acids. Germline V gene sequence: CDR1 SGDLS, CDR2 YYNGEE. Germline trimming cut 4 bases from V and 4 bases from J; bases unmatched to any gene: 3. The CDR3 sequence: CASSSGLAGATGELFF. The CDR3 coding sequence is TGTGCCAGCAGCTCGGGACTAGCGGGGGCCACCGGGGAGCTGTTTTTT.

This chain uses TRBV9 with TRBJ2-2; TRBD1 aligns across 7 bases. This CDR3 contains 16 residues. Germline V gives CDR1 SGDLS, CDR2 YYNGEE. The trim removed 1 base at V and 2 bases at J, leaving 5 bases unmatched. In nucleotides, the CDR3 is TGTGCCAGCAGCGTAAGGGGGCCCTACAACACCGGGGAGCTGTTTTTT. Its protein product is CASSVRGPYNTGELFF.

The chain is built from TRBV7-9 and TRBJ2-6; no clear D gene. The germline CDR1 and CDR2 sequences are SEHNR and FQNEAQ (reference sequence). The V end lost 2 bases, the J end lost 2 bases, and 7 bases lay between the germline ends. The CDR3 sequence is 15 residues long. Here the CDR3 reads CASSLIPAGANVLTF. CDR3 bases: TGTGCCAGCAGCTTAATCCCGGCTGGGGCCAACGTCCTGACTTTC.

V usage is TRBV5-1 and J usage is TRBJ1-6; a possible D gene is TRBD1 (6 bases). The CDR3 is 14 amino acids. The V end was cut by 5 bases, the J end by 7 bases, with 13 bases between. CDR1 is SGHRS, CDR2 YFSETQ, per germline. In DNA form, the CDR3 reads TGCGCCAGCAGGGTGGACAGTATCAATTCACCCCTCCACTTT. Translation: CASRVDSINSPLHF.